These 2 T cell receptor beta chains were sequenced from one sample in a study of cytomegalovirus exposure and HLA in healthy donors. PCR involved 60 Vbeta and 13 Jbeta primers. Generated by immunoSEQ multiplex PCR, the TCRdb table keeps only in-frame clones and is missing some. Of approximately 160,000 clones listed, 65% to 85% are singletons. Input material: PBMCs. Receptor source: a woman aged 35 to 49 in good health and CMV-seropositive.

The chain links TRBV6-5 to TRBJ2-1; 7 bases match TRBD2. The CDR3 contains 14 residues. With 5 bases clipped from V and 7 bases from J, the junction kept 8 bases outside the gene matches. The germline CDR1 and CDR2 sequences are MNHEY and SVGAGI. CDR3 region: CASSAGTNDNEQFF. The CDR3 DNA follows: TGTGCCAGCAGTGCCGGGACTAATGATAATGAGCAGTTCTTC.

This chain links TRBV5-1 with TRBJ2-3; 8 bases are a match to TRBD2. Germline V gene lookup returns CDR1 SGHRS and CDR2 YFSETQ. Trimming took 3 bases from V and 5 from J; bases not matched to a gene: 5. The CDR3 has 14 amino acids. CDR3 in DNA: TGCGCCAGCAGCTCTTCTGCGGGAGGAGATACGCAGTATTTT. This sequence encodes CASSSSAGGDTQYF.